One and the same sample provided the 15 T cell receptor beta chains below, sequenced in a study of T cell changes during pregnancy in multiple sclerosis. Assay: immunoSEQ multiplex PCR; the TCRdb copy retains only in-frame clones and omits some. This table has approximately 88,000 clones, over 80% appearing once. Sequenced here: peripheral blood, sampled in the first trimester of pregnancy. All receptors come from a female donor with multiple sclerosis, enrolled in a pregnancy study.

This clone was picked up one time. CDR3 DNA sequence: TGTGCCAGCAGCTACTCCGGCGGGTCCCTAGGCCCCCGAGTTACGCAGTATTTT. As protein: CASSYSGGSLGPRVTQYF. This rearrangement joins TRBV9 to TRBJ2-3, with a tentative D call TRBD2 (5 bases). Trimming pared 4 bases from V and 8 bases from J, leaving 29 bases between. This CDR3 spans 18 amino acids. Germline V gene sequence: CDR1 SGDLS, CDR2 YYNGEE. Supplemented by reference TRBV9 and TRBJ2-3, the full variable domain reads DSGVTQTPKHLITATGQRVTLRCSPRSGDLSVYWYQQSLDQGLQFLIQYYNGEERAKGNILERFSAQQFPDLHSELNLSSLELGDSALYFCASSYSGGSLGPRVTQYFGPGTRLTVL.

This chain joins TRBV7-9 and TRBJ2-2; the D gene is possibly TRBD1 (6 bases). The CDR3 runs to 13 residues. Germline V gene data show CDR1 as SEHNR and CDR2 as FQNEAQ (reference sequence). Trimming shortened V by 3 bases and J by 6 bases, and 8 bases separated the two germline ends. The CDR3 DNA reads TGTGCCAGCAGCTTCACAGGGCCCGGGGAGCTGTTTTTT. This translates into CASSFTGPGELFF.

The genes are TRBV5-1 and TRBJ1-1; possible D gene TRBD1, 5 bases. V lost 4 bases and J 1 base, leaving 14 bases between the germline ends. This CDR3 contains 15 residues. Germline V gene data show CDR1 as SGHRS and CDR2 as YFSETQ. This CDR3 is CASSPRGGGNTEAFF. The CDR3 DNA reads as TGCGCCAGCAGCCCTCGGGGGGGAGGGAACACTGAAGCTTTCTTT.

The rearrangement uses TRBV28 and TRBJ1-5; maybe TRBD1 (5 bases). Germline CDR1 is MDHEN and CDR2 is SYDVKM. The CDR3 runs 15 residues. V shed 5 bases and J shed 2 bases, with 13 bases lying between them. The DNA of the CDR3 is TGTGCCAGCAGTCTCGCCTTGACAGGCAATCAGCCCCAGCATTTT. Translating it yields CASSLALTGNQPQHF. Together with reference TRBV28 and TRBJ1-5, the CDR3 gives the full variable domain: DVKVTQSSRYLVKRTGEKVFLECVQDMDHENMFWYRQDPGLGLRLIYFSYDVKMKEKGDIPEGYSVSREKKERFSLILESASTNQTSMYLCASSLALTGNQPQHFGDGTRLSIL.

The rearrangement uses TRBV6-1 and TRBJ1-5, with D unresolved. The CDR3 is 16 amino acids. Trimming took off 2 bases at V and 4 bases at J, with 15 bases between the two ends. Germline values: CDR1 MNHNS, CDR2 SASEGT. The CDR3 sequence: CASSELMRVPNQPQHF. The CDR3 coding sequence is TGTGCCAGCAGTGAATTAATGAGGGTCCCGAATCAGCCCCAGCATTTT.

The V gene is TRBV12-1, the J gene TRBJ2-1; the DNA was not used to check the table's D call, TRBD2. TRBV12-1 is tagged as a pseudogene. This CDR3 has 15 residues. CDR3 sequence reads: CASLPELAGGRKQFF. For the CDR3, the DNA is TGTGCCAGTCTACCAGAGCTAGCGGGGGGTCGAAAGCAGTTCTTC.

J is TRBJ2-1 and V is TRBV5-1; 9 nucleotides align to TRBD1. Per germline, CDR1 SGHRS and CDR2 YFSETQ. The trim removed 3 bases at V and 10 bases at J, leaving 5 bases unmatched. The CDR3 extends over 13 amino acids. CDR3 in DNA: TGCGCCAGCAGCTCTGGACAGGGGCGCGAGCAGTTCTTC. Translated: CASSSGQGREQFF.

CDR3 in amino acids: CASSFAGPTTDTQYF. The CDR3 bases are TGTGCCAGCAGTTTCGCGGGACCTACCACAGATACGCAGTATTTT. This chain links TRBV27 with TRBJ2-3; D is possibly TRBD2 (6 bases). This CDR3 has 15 amino acids. Trimming took 3 bases from V and 2 from J, leaving 12 bases between them. CDR1 and CDR2 (germline): MNHEY, SMNVEV (reference sequence).

This clone has only one observation. In nucleotides, the CDR3 is TGTGCCAGCAGTTCCTCCCAACGTAGCGAGAGGGAGACCCAGTACTTC. This encodes CASSSSQRSERETQYF. This sequence joins TRBV28 and TRBJ2-5, with D tentatively TRBD2 (5 bases). The germline CDR1 and CDR2 sequences are MDHEN and SYDVKM. Deletions cut 4 bases from V and 5 bases from J, with 20 bases between. This CDR3 contains 16 residues.

The chain has TRBV2 and TRBJ1-2, with 7 nucleotides matching TRBD1. Germline CDR1 and CDR2: SNHLY and FYNNEI. The CDR3 sequence is 13 residues long. J lost 4 bases, V lost 6 bases, and 5 bases had no gene match. The CDR3, as DNA: TGTGCCAGCAGCGAGGGACAGTTCTATGGCTACACCTTC. Residues: CASSEGQFYGYTF.

The V and J genes are TRBV4-2 and TRBJ2-3; a weak D match, TRBD1 (5 bases). CDR1 and CDR2 from the germline V gene are LGHNA and YNFKEQ. This CDR3 spans 14 amino acids. V was cut by 4 bases and J by 2 bases, with 10 bases left in between. CDR3 sequence reads: CASSRGGTTDTQYF. The CDR3 nucleotides read TGTGCCAGCAGCCGGGGCGGTACCACAGATACGCAGTATTTT.

The chain combines TRBV5-1 with TRBJ2-7; 12 bases align to TRBD2. CDR3 length equals 18 residues. The V and J ends lost 2 bases and 1 base, in that order; junction bases with no gene match: 10. The germline V gene has CDR1 SGHRS and CDR2 YFSETQ. CDR3 in DNA: TGCGCCAGCAGCTTATCTAGCGGGAGGGCCGGTAGGTCCTACGAGCAGTACTTC. It is translated as CASSLSSGRAGRSYEQYF.

The rearrangement uses TRBV7-2 and TRBJ1-3; 9 nucleotides align to TRBD1. With 4 bases clipped from V and 4 bases from J, the junction kept 2 bases outside the gene matches. Germline lookup yields CDR1 SGHTA and CDR2 FQGNSA. This CDR3 comprises 14 residues. As DNA, the CDR3 is TGTGCCAGCAGCTCGGGACAGGGAGGAAACACCATATATTTT. Its protein product is CASSSGQGGNTIYF.

This chain joins TRBV19 and TRBJ2-7; 11 bases map to TRBD1. Losses at the gene ends were 9 bases for V and 4 bases for J; bases not matched to a gene: 5. Germline CDR1 and CDR2: LNHDA and SQIVND (reference sequence). This CDR3 contains 13 residues. Here the CDR3 reads CASHGDRGYEQYF. The CDR3 region has the DNA TGTGCCAGCCACGGGGACAGGGGGTACGAGCAGTACTTC.

This clone has a handful of counts. V gene TRBV27 combines with J gene TRBJ2-7, with 7 bases lining up with TRBD1. V trimming: 6 bases; J trimming: 4 bases; junction bases outside the gene matches: 6. Per germline, CDR1 MNHEY and CDR2 SMNVEV (reference sequence). This CDR3 has 13 residues. The CDR3 nucleotides read TGTGCCAGCAGCAAACAGGGGTGGTACGAGCAGTACTTC. This translates into CASSKQGWYEQYF.